This is a list of T cell receptor beta chains from one sample in a study of response to subunit inactivated influenza vaccine. TCRdb independently ran MiXCR on the RT-PCR reads; one entry per CDR3 protein. The data show around 520,000 distinct CDR3 sequences, over 25% seen once. The source material was CD4+ T cells sorted from PBMCs, sampled more than 4 days after vaccination. The receptor source for this set is a man aged 50-59 years who received an inactivated influenza vaccine. The CDR3 runs from the conserved cysteine through the conserved F or W. Fields, in order: J gene, clone size, V gene, D gene, CDR3 protein, CDR3 DNA. A D gene is named only where the DNA matches it firmly. Not every row has a clone size; where given, it reads once, few, many or a size class.

J gene: TRBJ2-1
clone size: -
V gene: TRBV20-1
D gene: -
CDR3 protein: CSAHRGGNEQFF
CDR3 DNA: TGCAGTGCTCACCGAGGGGGCAATGAGCAGTTCTTC

J gene: TRBJ2-1
clone size: -
V gene: TRBV7-6
D gene: TRBD2
CDR3 protein: CASSKRTSGRPSNEQFF
CDR3 DNA: TGTGCCAGCAGCAAAAGGACTAGCGGGAGGCCAAGCAATGAGCAGTTCTTC

J gene: TRBJ2-5
clone size: -
V gene: TRBV6-2/TRBV6-3
D gene: TRBD1
CDR3 protein: CASTRDRITSGTQYF
CDR3 DNA: TGTGCCAGTACGAGGGACAGGATCACCTCCGGGACCCAGTACTTC

J gene: TRBJ2-5
clone size: -
V gene: TRBV6-1
D gene: -
CDR3 protein: CASRTSRETQYF
CDR3 DNA: TGTGCCAGCAGAACTAGCCGGGAGACCCAGTACTTC

J gene: TRBJ2-7
clone size: -
V gene: TRBV19
D gene: -
CDR3 protein: CASIPSYRFGDEQYF
CDR3 DNA: TGTGCCAGTATCCCTTCCTACAGGTTCGGTGACGAGCAGTACTTC

J gene: TRBJ2-1
clone size: -
V gene: TRBV18
D gene: -
CDR3 protein: CASSPEQPTGNEQFF
CDR3 DNA: TGTGCCAGCTCACCGGAACAACCCACGGGCAATGAGCAGTTCTTC

J gene: TRBJ2-7
clone size: -
V gene: TRBV5-6
D gene: -
CDR3 protein: CASSFGRYEQYF
CDR3 DNA: TGTGCCAGCAGCTTCGGAAGGTACGAGCAGTACTTC

J gene: TRBJ1-5
clone size: -
V gene: TRBV29-1
D gene: -
CDR3 protein: CSGQRRGNQPQHF
CDR3 DNA: TGCAGCGGGCAACGCAGGGGAAATCAGCCCCAGCATTTT

J gene: TRBJ2-6
clone size: -
V gene: TRBV6-2/TRBV6-3
D gene: -
CDR3 protein: CASSRTAVNGANVLTF
CDR3 DNA: TGTGCCAGCAGTCGGACGGCCGTGAATGGGGCCAACGTCCTGACTTTC

J gene: TRBJ2-1
clone size: -
V gene: TRBV5-5
D gene: -
CDR3 protein: CASSLNLDRSEQFF
CDR3 DNA: TGTGCCAGCAGCTTGAATTTAGACAGGTCGGAGCAGTTCTTC

J gene: TRBJ2-2
clone size: few
V gene: TRBV5-1
D gene: -
CDR3 protein: CASVRGASTGELFF
CDR3 DNA: TGCGCCAGCGTCAGGGGGGCTTCCACCGGGGAGCTGTTTTTT

J gene: TRBJ2-1
clone size: -
V gene: TRBV10-3
D gene: -
CDR3 protein: CAISEGRNEQFF
CDR3 DNA: TGTGCCATCAGTGAGGGTCGAAATGAGCAGTTCTTC

J gene: TRBJ1-3
clone size: -
V gene: TRBV7-2
D gene: -
CDR3 protein: CASTYHGGDSGNTIYF
CDR3 DNA: TGTGCCAGCACCTACCACGGGGGAGACTCTGGAAACACCATATATTTT

J gene: TRBJ2-5
clone size: few
V gene: TRBV4-2
D gene: -
CDR3 protein: CASSQDQSGTQYF
CDR3 DNA: TGTGCCAGCAGCCAAGACCAGAGCGGGACCCAGTACTTC

J gene: TRBJ1-1
clone size: -
V gene: TRBV7-9
D gene: -
CDR3 protein: CASSSGGREAFF
CDR3 DNA: TGTGCCAGCAGCTCCGGGGGCAGGGAAGCTTTCTTT

J gene: TRBJ1-6
clone size: few
V gene: TRBV4-1
D gene: -
CDR3 protein: CASSQDFGGADYSPLHF
CDR3 DNA: TGCGCCAGCAGCCAAGATTTCGGTGGGGCGGATTATTCACCCCTCCACTTT

J gene: TRBJ2-1
clone size: few
V gene: TRBV14
D gene: TRBD2
CDR3 protein: CASSQAGTSGTYNEQFF
CDR3 DNA: TGTGCCAGCAGCCAAGCCGGGACTAGTGGGACTTACAATGAGCAGTTCTTC

J gene: TRBJ2-3
clone size: many
V gene: TRBV20-1
D gene: TRBD2
CDR3 protein: CSARRGGGNTDTQYF
CDR3 DNA: TGCAGTGCCCGGAGGGGCGGGGGTAACACAGATACGCAGTATTTT

J gene: TRBJ2-7
clone size: few
V gene: TRBV7-2
D gene: -
CDR3 protein: CASAKLARSGEQYF
CDR3 DNA: TGTGCCAGCGCGAAACTAGCCCGCTCCGGAGAGCAGTACTTC

J gene: TRBJ2-1
clone size: few
V gene: TRBV2
D gene: -
CDR3 protein: CASGNRVNEQFF
CDR3 DNA: TGTGCCAGCGGCAACAGGGTCAATGAGCAGTTCTTC

J gene: TRBJ2-7
clone size: few
V gene: TRBV6-2/TRBV6-3
D gene: -
CDR3 protein: CATRDSASYEQYF
CDR3 DNA: TGTGCCACCAGGGACTCGGCTTCCTACGAGCAGTACTTC

J gene: TRBJ2-7
clone size: -
V gene: TRBV7-9
D gene: TRBD1
CDR3 protein: CASSSRDRTLQMYF
CDR3 DNA: TGTGCCAGCAGCTCCCGGGACAGGACGCTCCAGATGTACTTC

J gene: TRBJ2-7
clone size: -
V gene: TRBV20-1
D gene: TRBD2
CDR3 protein: CSAQLAGLYEQYF
CDR3 DNA: TGCAGTGCTCAACTAGCGGGGCTCTACGAGCAGTACTTC

J gene: TRBJ2-7
clone size: -
V gene: TRBV20-1
D gene: TRBD2
CDR3 protein: CCARPTGTSGGQLGQYF
CDR3 DNA: TGCTGTGCTAGACCCACCGGGACTAGCGGGGGGCAGCTTGGGCAGTACTTC

J gene: TRBJ2-2
clone size: -
V gene: TRBV2
D gene: -
CDR3 protein: CASKRNTGELFF
CDR3 DNA: TGTGCCAGCAAAAGGAACACCGGGGAGCTGTTTTTT

J gene: TRBJ2-5
clone size: -
V gene: TRBV15
D gene: -
CDR3 protein: CATSREWGGRETQYF
CDR3 DNA: TGTGCCACCAGCAGAGAGTGGGGGGGCCGGGAGACCCAGTACTTC

J gene: TRBJ2-3
clone size: -
V gene: TRBV2
D gene: TRBD2
CDR3 protein: CASTPQLAASTDTQYF
CDR3 DNA: TGTGCCAGCACCCCCCAGCTAGCGGCAAGCACAGATACGCAGTATTTT

J gene: TRBJ1-1
clone size: few
V gene: TRBV5-1
D gene: -
CDR3 protein: CASSWETGNTEAFF
CDR3 DNA: TGCGCCAGCAGCTGGGAGACGGGGAACACTGAAGCTTTCTTT

J gene: TRBJ2-2
clone size: -
V gene: TRBV6-2/TRBV6-3
D gene: -
CDR3 protein: CASSYVGRGTGELFF
CDR3 DNA: TGTGCCAGCAGTTATGTGGGACGCGGCACCGGGGAGCTGTTTTTT

J gene: TRBJ2-3
clone size: -
V gene: TRBV6-1
D gene: TRBD2
CDR3 protein: CASSETSGASTDTQYF
CDR3 DNA: TGTGCCAGCAGTGAGACTAGCGGTGCTAGCACAGATACGCAGTATTTT

J gene: TRBJ1-1
clone size: -
V gene: TRBV10-3
D gene: -
CDR3 protein: CAISEAGVAFF
CDR3 DNA: TGTGCCATCAGTGAGGCAGGAGTGGCTTTCTTT

J gene: TRBJ2-5
clone size: few
V gene: TRBV24-1
D gene: -
CDR3 protein: CATSDPGETQYF
CDR3 DNA: TGTGCCACCAGTGACCCGGGAGAGACCCAGTACTTC

J gene: TRBJ2-2
clone size: few
V gene: TRBV20-1
D gene: TRBD1
CDR3 protein: CSARGQGASVGELFF
CDR3 DNA: TGCAGTGCACGGGGACAGGGGGCCTCGGTGGGGGAGCTGTTTTTT

J gene: TRBJ2-1
clone size: -
V gene: TRBV5-1
D gene: -
CDR3 protein: CASSTGQYNEQFF
CDR3 DNA: TGCGCCAGCAGCACCGGACAGTACAATGAGCAGTTCTTC

J gene: TRBJ2-1
clone size: many
V gene: TRBV5-5
D gene: TRBD2
CDR3 protein: CASSRLAGGHREQFF
CDR3 DNA: TGTGCCAGCAGCCGACTAGCGGGAGGGCATCGTGAGCAGTTCTTC

J gene: TRBJ2-1
clone size: once
V gene: TRBV14
D gene: TRBD2
CDR3 protein: CASSQGRLAVFNEQFF
CDR3 DNA: TGTGCCAGCAGCCAAGGTCGACTAGCGGTATTCAATGAGCAGTTCTTC

J gene: TRBJ2-3
clone size: -
V gene: TRBV28
D gene: -
CDR3 protein: CASSFLDLSTDTQYF
CDR3 DNA: TGTGCCAGCAGTTTCCTGGATCTCAGCACAGATACGCAGTATTTT